These T cell receptor beta chains were read from a single sample in a study of regulatory T cells in long-lasting Graves disease. TCRdb re-analysed the multiplex PCR reads in MiXCR, keeping a single row per CDR3 protein. The sample records nearly 350,000 distinct CDR3 sequences, roughly a fifth being singletons. Source: peripheral blood mononuclear cells (PBMCs), taken when the disease was refractory, from a patient treated with antithyroid drugs. All receptors derive from a female donor with Graves disease. The CDR3 runs from the conserved cysteine through the conserved F or W. The order of the fields is D gene, J gene, clone size, V gene, CDR3 protein, CDR3 DNA. D genes are given only for firm matches. Some rows have no size entry. The others give once, few or many, or a class for an expanded clone.

D: TRBD1; J: TRBJ2-7; size: many; V: TRBV28; CDR3: CASKRGQGYEQYF; DNA: TGTGCCAGCAAAAGGGGACAGGGCTACGAGCAGTACTTC
D: TRBD2; J: TRBJ2-7; size: many; V: TRBV11-3; CDR3: CASSAGLAGLYEQYF; DNA: TGTGCCAGCAGCGCGGGACTAGCGGGGCTCTACGAGCAGTACTTC
D: .; J: TRBJ1-1; size: many; V: TRBV28; CDR3: CASSFLHNIRGHTEAFF; DNA: TGTGCCAGCAGTTTCCTCCACAACATCAGGGGCCACACTGAAGCTTTCTTT
D: TRBD1; J: TRBJ1-5; size: .; V: TRBV19; CDR3: CASSMRGRNQPQHF; DNA: TGTGCCAGTAGTATGAGGGGGCGCAATCAGCCCCAGCATTTT
D: TRBD1; J: TRBJ1-2; size: many; V: TRBV28; CDR3: CASSSPPAGQGDGPARGYTF; DNA: TGTGCCAGCAGTTCCCCGCCCGCTGGACAGGGAGACGGGCCGGCCCGGGGCTACACCTTC
D: .; J: TRBJ2-5; size: many; V: TRBV20-1; CDR3: CSAGSRETQYF; DNA: TGCAGCGCTGGCAGCCGAGAGACCCAGTACTTC
D: .; J: TRBJ1-5; size: few; V: TRBV20-1; CDR3: CSARAGGDHQPQHF; DNA: TGCAGTGCTAGAGCCGGGGGTGACCATCAGCCCCAGCATTTT
D: .; J: TRBJ2-7; size: few; V: TRBV6-1; CDR3: CASSDRVEQYF; DNA: TGTGCCAGCAGTGACAGGGTCGAGCAGTACTTC
D: TRBD2; J: TRBJ2-3; size: many; V: TRBV6-1; CDR3: CASSEITSGYTDTQYF; DNA: TGTGCCAGCAGTGAAATAACTAGCGGGTACACAGATACGCAGTATTTT
D: .; J: TRBJ1-3; size: few; V: TRBV19; CDR3: CASSRSSGNTIYF; DNA: TGTGCCAGTAGTCGGAGCTCTGGAAACACCATATATTTT
D: TRBD1; J: TRBJ2-7; size: .; V: TRBV27; CDR3: CASRRRGTGGYEQYF; DNA: TGTGCCAGCCGAAGGCGGGGGACAGGGGGTTACGAGCAGTACTTC
D: .; J: TRBJ1-5; size: many; V: TRBV6-1; CDR3: CASSDRLLRDGNQPQHF; DNA: TGTGCCAGCAGTGATAGGCTCCTAAGGGACGGCAATCAGCCCCAGCATTTT
D: TRBD1; J: TRBJ1-1; size: many; V: TRBV6-1; CDR3: CASSSGQGSPEAFF; DNA: TGTGCCAGCAGCTCAGGACAGGGATCCCCTGAAGCTTTCTTT
D: TRBD1; J: TRBJ2-3; size: few; V: TRBV6-1; CDR3: CASSERSRQGARGGTQYF; DNA: TGTGCCAGCAGTGAACGAAGTCGACAGGGGGCGCGAGGTGGAACGCAGTATTTT
D: TRBD1; J: TRBJ1-4; size: many; V: TRBV2; CDR3: CASSVDGGQGLSILFF; DNA: TGTGCCAGCAGTGTGGATGGAGGACAGGGCTTGTCTATCCTGTTTTTT
D: .; J: TRBJ1-5; size: few; V: TRBV11-2; CDR3: CASSSDLDQPQHF; DNA: TGTGCCAGCAGCTCCGACCTGGATCAGCCCCAGCATTTT
D: .; J: TRBJ2-2; size: few; V: TRBV19; CDR3: CATFDGPTGELFF; DNA: TGTGCCACCTTTGACGGACCCACCGGGGAGCTGTTTTTT
D: .; J: TRBJ1-3; size: few; V: TRBV12-3/TRBV12-4; CDR3: CASSLVGIGNTIYF; DNA: TGTGCCAGCAGTTTAGTAGGTATTGGAAACACCATATATTTT
D: .; J: TRBJ1-4; size: .; V: TRBV19; CDR3: CASSMGQGSEKLFF; DNA: TGTGCCAGTAGTATGGGTCAGGGTAGTGAAAAACTGTTTTTT
D: .; J: TRBJ2-3; size: few; V: TRBV6-5; CDR3: CASSYSDRRTDTQYF; DNA: TGTGCCAGCAGTTACTCAGACAGACGCACAGATACGCAGTATTTT
D: .; J: TRBJ1-2; size: .; V: TRBV15; CDR3: CATSRDSGLTSGYTF; DNA: TGTGCCACCAGCAGAGATAGTGGACTTACATCTGGCTACACCTTC
D: TRBD1; J: TRBJ1-6; size: .; V: TRBV18; CDR3: CASSRGQSLNSPLHF; DNA: TGTGCCAGCTCGCGGGGACAGTCTTTAAATTCACCCCTCCACTTT